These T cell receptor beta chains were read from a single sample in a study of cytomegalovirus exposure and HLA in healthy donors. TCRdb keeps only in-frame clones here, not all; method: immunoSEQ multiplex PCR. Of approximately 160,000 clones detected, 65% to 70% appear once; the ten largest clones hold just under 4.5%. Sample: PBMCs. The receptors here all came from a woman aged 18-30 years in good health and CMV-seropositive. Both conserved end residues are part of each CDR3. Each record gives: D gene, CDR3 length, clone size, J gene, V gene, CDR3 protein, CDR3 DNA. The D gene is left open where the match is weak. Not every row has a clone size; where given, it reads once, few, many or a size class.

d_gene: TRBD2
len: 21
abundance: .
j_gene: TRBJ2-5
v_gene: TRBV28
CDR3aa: CASSFPYRRLPGLGGREAQYF
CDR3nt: TGTGCCAGCAGTTTCCCCTACCGAAGATTACCGGGACTAGGGGGTAGAGAGGCCCAGTACTTC

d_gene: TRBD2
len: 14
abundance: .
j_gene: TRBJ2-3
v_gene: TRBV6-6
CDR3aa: CASSLGTRTDTQYF
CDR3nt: TGTGCCAGCAGTTTAGGGACTAGAACAGATACGCAGTATTTT

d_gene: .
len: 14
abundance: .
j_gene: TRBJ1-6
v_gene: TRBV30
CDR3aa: CAFRTIRGNSPLHF
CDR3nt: TGTGCCTTTCGGACAATACGTGGAAATTCACCCCTCCACTTT

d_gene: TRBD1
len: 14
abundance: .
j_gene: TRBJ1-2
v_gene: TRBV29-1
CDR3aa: CSVVKTGVDYGYTF
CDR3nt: TGCAGCGTTGTAAAGACAGGGGTTGACTATGGCTACACCTTC

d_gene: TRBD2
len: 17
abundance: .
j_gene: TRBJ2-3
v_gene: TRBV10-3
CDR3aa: CAISEPETGLAIDTQYF
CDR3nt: TGTGCCATCAGTGAGCCAGAAACGGGACTAGCGATAGATACGCAGTATTTT

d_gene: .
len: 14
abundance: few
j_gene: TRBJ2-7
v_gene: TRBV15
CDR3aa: CATSRGGRSSEQYF
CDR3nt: TGTGCCACCAGCAGGGGAGGAAGGAGCTCGGAGCAGTACTTC

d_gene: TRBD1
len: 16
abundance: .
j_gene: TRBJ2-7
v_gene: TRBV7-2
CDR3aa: CASSLGGTGALYEQYF
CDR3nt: TGTGCCAGCAGCTTAGGGGGGACAGGGGCCCTTTACGAGCAGTACTTC

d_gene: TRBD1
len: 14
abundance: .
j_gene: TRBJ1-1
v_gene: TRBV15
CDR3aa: CAARLTGASTEAFF
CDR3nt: TGTGCCGCCAGATTGACAGGGGCGAGCACTGAAGCTTTCTTT

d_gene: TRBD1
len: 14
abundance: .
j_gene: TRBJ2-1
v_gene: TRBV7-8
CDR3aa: CASAVLGQGNEQFF
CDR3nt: TGTGCCAGCGCCGTCCTTGGACAGGGGAACGAGCAGTTCTTC

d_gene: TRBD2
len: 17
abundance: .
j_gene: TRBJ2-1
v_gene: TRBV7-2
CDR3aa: CASSSPGGTSGYNEQFF
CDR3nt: TGTGCCAGCAGCTCCCCTGGTGGGACTAGCGGCTACAATGAGCAGTTCTTC

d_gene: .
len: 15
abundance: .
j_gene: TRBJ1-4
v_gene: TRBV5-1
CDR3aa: CASSQKGGTNEKLFF
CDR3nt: TGCGCCAGCAGCCAAAAAGGCGGTACTAATGAAAAACTGTTTTTT

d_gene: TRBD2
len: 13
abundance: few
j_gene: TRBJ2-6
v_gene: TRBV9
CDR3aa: CASSVGGEGVLTF
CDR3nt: TGTGCCAGCAGCGTAGGTGGGGAGGGCGTCCTGACTTTC

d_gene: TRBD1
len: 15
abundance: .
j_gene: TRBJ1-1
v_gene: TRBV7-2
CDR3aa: CASSLEGRGLTEAFF
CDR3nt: TGTGCCAGCAGCTTAGAGGGAAGGGGGCTAACTGAAGCTTTCTTT

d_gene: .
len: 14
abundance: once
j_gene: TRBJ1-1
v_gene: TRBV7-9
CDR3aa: CASSSIVGRIEAFF
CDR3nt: TGTGCCAGCAGCTCAATAGTGGGGAGAATTGAAGCTTTCTTT

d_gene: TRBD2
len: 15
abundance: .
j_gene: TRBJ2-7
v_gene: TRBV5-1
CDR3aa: CASSLSSGGAYEQYF
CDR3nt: TGCGCCAGCAGCTTAAGCAGCGGGGGGGCCTACGAGCAGTACTTC

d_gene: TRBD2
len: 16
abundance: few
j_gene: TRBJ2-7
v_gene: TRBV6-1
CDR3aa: CASSGPGTSATYEQYF
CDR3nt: TGTGCCAGCAGTGGACCCGGGACTAGCGCAACCTACGAGCAGTACTTC

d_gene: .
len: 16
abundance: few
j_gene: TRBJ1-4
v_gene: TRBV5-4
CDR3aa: CASSAFPQVYNEKLFF
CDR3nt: TGTGCCAGCAGCGCATTCCCCCAGGTGTATAATGAAAAACTGTTTTTT

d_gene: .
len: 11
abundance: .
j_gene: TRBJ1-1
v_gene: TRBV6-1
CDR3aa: CASSPRDWAFF
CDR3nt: TGTGCCAGCAGCCCACGGGATTGGGCTTTCTTT

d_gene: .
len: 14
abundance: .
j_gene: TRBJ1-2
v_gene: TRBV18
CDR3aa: CASSPSEVTYGYTF
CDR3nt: TGTGCCAGCTCACCAAGTGAGGTCACTTATGGCTACACCTTC

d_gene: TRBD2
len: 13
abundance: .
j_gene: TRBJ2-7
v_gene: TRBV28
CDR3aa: CASVAGEAYEQYF
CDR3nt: TGTGCCAGCGTAGCGGGAGAGGCCTACGAGCAGTACTTC

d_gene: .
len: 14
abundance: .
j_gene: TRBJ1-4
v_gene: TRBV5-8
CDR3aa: CASSFAGQNEKLFF
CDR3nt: TGTGCCAGCAGCTTTGCAGGACAGAATGAAAAACTGTTTTTT

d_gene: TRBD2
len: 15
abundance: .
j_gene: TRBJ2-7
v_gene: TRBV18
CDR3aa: CASSPVGLAYYEQYF
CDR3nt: TGTGCCAGCTCACCAGTAGGACTAGCGTACTACGAGCAGTACTTC

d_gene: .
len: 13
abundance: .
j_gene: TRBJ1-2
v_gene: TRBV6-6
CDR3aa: CASSEDSRYGYTF
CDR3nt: TGTGCCAGCAGTGAGGACAGCCGCTATGGCTACACCTTC

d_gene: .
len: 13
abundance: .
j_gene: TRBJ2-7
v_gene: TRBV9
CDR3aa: CASSVGDSYEQYF
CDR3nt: TGTGCCAGCAGCGTAGGGGACTCGTACGAGCAGTACTTC

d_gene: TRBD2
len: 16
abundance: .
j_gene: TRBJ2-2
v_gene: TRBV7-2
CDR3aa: CASSERGGRVAGELFF
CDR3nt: TGTGCCAGCAGCGAACGGGGGGGCAGGGTCGCCGGGGAGCTGTTTTTT

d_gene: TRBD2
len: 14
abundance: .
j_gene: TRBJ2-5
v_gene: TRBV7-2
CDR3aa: CASSFGTSGETQYF
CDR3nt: TGTGCCAGCAGCTTTGGGACTAGCGGAGAGACCCAGTACTTC

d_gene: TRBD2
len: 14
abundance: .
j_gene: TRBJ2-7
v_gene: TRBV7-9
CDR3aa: CASSLRREIYEQYF
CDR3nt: TGTGCCAGCAGCTTAAGGCGGGAGATCTACGAGCAGTACTTC

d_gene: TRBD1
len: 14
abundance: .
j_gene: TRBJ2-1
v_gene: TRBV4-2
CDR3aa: CASSQPQGDNEQFF
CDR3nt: TGTGCCAGCAGCCAACCACAGGGGGACAATGAGCAGTTCTTC

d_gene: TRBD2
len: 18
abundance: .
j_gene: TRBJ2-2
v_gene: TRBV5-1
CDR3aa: CASSLGRTSGRNTGELFF
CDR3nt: TGCGCCAGCAGCTTGGGGAGGACTAGCGGGAGGAACACCGGGGAGCTGTTTTTT

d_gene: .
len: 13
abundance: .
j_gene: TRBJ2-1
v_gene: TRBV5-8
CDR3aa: CASSLLRYNEQFF
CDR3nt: TGTGCCAGCAGCTTGCTAAGATACAATGAGCAGTTCTTC

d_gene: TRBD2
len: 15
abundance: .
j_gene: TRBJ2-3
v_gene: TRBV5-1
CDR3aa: CASSPAGGPEDTQYF
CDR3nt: TGCGCCAGCAGCCCAGCGGGGGGGCCGGAAGATACGCAGTATTTT

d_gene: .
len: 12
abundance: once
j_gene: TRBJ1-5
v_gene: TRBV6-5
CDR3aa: CASSPGVGAQHF
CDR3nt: TGTGCCAGCAGTCCGGGGGTCGGGGCCCAGCATTTT

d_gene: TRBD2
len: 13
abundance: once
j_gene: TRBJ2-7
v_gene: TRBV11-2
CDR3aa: CASNAGGSYEQYF
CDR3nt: TGTGCCAGTAATGCGGGGGGGTCCTACGAGCAGTACTTC

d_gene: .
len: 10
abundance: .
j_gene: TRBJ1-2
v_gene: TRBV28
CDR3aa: CASKGDGYTF
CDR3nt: TGTGCCAGCAAAGGGGATGGCTACACCTTC